What follows are 20 T cell receptor beta chains derived from one specimen sequenced in a study of cytomegalovirus exposure and HLA in healthy donors. With 60 Vbeta and 13 Jbeta primers, the PCR was carried out. Profiling relied on immunoSEQ multiplex PCR, and the TCRdb table lists in-frame clones only, not all of them. The table includes roughly 120,000 clones, 80% to 90% detected once. The specimen sequenced was PBMCs. The receptors stem from a woman under 30 in good health and CMV-seropositive.

The CDR3 region has the DNA TGTGCCATCAGTAAAGGGAGCGAGCAGTACTTC. Translating it yields CAISKGSEQYF. This chain joins TRBV10-3 and TRBJ2-7; TRBD2 is a possible D gene (5 bases). Trimming shortened V by 5 bases and J by 6 bases, and 8 bases separated the two germline ends. CDR1 is ENHRY and CDR2 is SYGVKD in the germline V gene. This CDR3 comprises 11 residues.

The V gene is TRBV6-5, the J gene TRBJ2-5, with D tentatively TRBD2 (7 bases). The V and J ends lost 2 bases and 4 bases respectively, with 11 bases between them. The CDR3 extends over 14 amino acids. Germline V gives CDR1 MNHEY, CDR2 SVGAGI. In nucleotides, the CDR3 is TGTGCCAGCAGTTACGGGGGGGCTCGAGAGACCCAGTACTTC. It encodes CASSYGGARETQYF.

The gene calls are TRBV11-2 and TRBJ1-2, with 8 bases identical to TRBD1. V shed 2 bases and J 6 bases; nucleotides not matched to a gene: 2. CDR1 is SGHAT and CDR2 is FQNNGV in the germline V gene. The CDR3 is 13 amino acids. CDR3 bases: TGTGCCAGCAGCTTACAGGGGGCGAATGGCTACACCTTC. Its translation: CASSLQGANGYTF.

The V call is TRBV7-3, the J call TRBJ1-1; D is uncertain. The V end lost 1 base, the J end lost 2 bases, and 11 bases lay between the germline ends. The CDR3 length is 15 residues. Germline V gives CDR1 SGHTA, CDR2 FQGTGA. The CDR3 DNA reads TGTGCCAGCAGCTTAAATGGCGGAAAAAACACTGAAGCTTTCTTT. Protein product: CASSLNGGKNTEAFF.

The J gene is TRBJ2-1, the V gene TRBV6-1; 7 bases map to TRBD2. Per germline, CDR1 MNHNS and CDR2 SASEGT. The V gene end was trimmed by 4 bases and the J gene end by 7 bases; junction bases not matched to a gene: 1. The CDR3 loop spans 12 amino acids. The CDR3 DNA is TGTGCCAGCAGTGTCGGGGGGAATGAGCAGTTCTTC. This sequence encodes CASSVGGNEQFF.

V gene TRBV12-5 combines with J gene TRBJ1-4, with TRBD1 identical over 8 bases. The CDR3 sequence is 16 residues long. J gave up 6 bases and V 3 bases, and 9 bases lay outside the gene matches. Germline V gene sequence: CDR1 LGHNT, CDR2 FRNRAP. This CDR3 is CASGFESGGGDEKLFF. CDR3 DNA sequence: TGTGCTAGTGGTTTCGAATCAGGGGGCGGCGATGAAAAACTGTTTTTT.

V usage is TRBV30 and J usage is TRBJ2-1, with 8 positions matching TRBD2. The CDR3 runs to 15 residues. Germline V gene data show CDR1 as GTSNPN and CDR2 as SVGIG (reference sequence). J gave up 6 bases and V 1 base, and 8 bases lay outside the gene matches. The CDR3 loop reads CAWSEGLANLNEQFF. DNA of the CDR3: TGTGCCTGGAGTGAAGGACTAGCAAATCTCAATGAGCAGTTCTTC.

This chain uses TRBV19 with TRBJ2-7, with TRBD1 identical over 7 bases. The CDR3 consists of 15 residues. The germline V gene has CDR1 LNHDA and CDR2 SQIVND (reference sequence). V dropped 1 base and J dropped 1; count of bases not matched to a gene: 4. The CDR3 sequence: CASSIGATGSYEQYF. CDR3 coding DNA: TGTGCCAGTAGTATAGGGGCGACAGGGTCCTACGAGCAGTACTTC.

This clone came up a few times. The chain joins TRBV2 to TRBJ1-5; 9 nucleotides match TRBD1. V was pared by 5 bases and J by 5 bases, with 1 base of the junction left unmatched. The germline CDR1 and CDR2 sequences are SNHLY and FYNNEI. CDR3 length: 13 residues. CDR3 amino acids: CASSRTGDQPQHF. CDR3 nucleotides: TGTGCCAGCAGTAGGACAGGGGATCAGCCCCAGCATTTT.

The chain carries TRBV4-1 and TRBJ2-1; 8 bases line up with TRBD1. V lost 3 bases, J lost 8 bases, and 6 bases stayed unmatched. Germline CDR1 reads MGHRA; CDR2 reads YSYEKL. The CDR3 is 14 amino acids. DNA for the CDR3: TGCGCCAGCAGCCATCAGGGGGCAGGTGATGAGCAGTTCTTC. Encoded protein: CASSHQGAGDEQFF.

V usage is TRBV15 and J usage is TRBJ2-7, with 8 nucleotides matching TRBD1. The V and J ends lost 0 bases and 2 bases, in that order; junction bases with no gene match: 9. This CDR3 region has 17 residues. Germline CDR1 is LNHNV and CDR2 is YYDKDF (reference sequence). CDR3 loop: CATSRDLFLTGAYEQYF. The DNA for the CDR3 is TGTGCCACCAGCAGAGATCTTTTTTTGACAGGGGCCTACGAGCAGTACTTC.

The chain recombines TRBV11-2 with TRBJ2-3; no clear D gene. The germline gives CDR1 SGHAT, CDR2 FQNNGV. This CDR3 has 13 amino acids. With 0 bases removed from V and 4 bases from J, the gap between germline ends came to 5 bases. Here the CDR3 reads CASSLDLSDTQYF. CDR3 nucleotide sequence: TGTGCCAGCAGCTTAGATCTGTCAGATACGCAGTATTTT.

The J gene is TRBJ2-5, the V gene TRBV7-9, with 9 bases matching TRBD1. The J call could be wrong; TRBJ2-7 is a better fit for the DNA end. Germline CDR1 is SEHNR and CDR2 is FQNEAQ (reference sequence). CDR3 length: 14 residues. The CDR3: CASSSGQGAYEQYF. The CDR3 DNA reads as TGTGCCAGCAGCTCGGGACAGGGCGCCTACGAGCAGTACTTC.

The rearrangement joins TRBV27 to TRBJ1-2; D remains unclear. Germline V gene lookup returns CDR1 MNHEY and CDR2 SMNVEV (reference sequence). V was trimmed by 4 bases and J by 1 base, leaving 7 bases between them. This CDR3 region has 13 residues. In DNA, the CDR3 is TGTGCCAGCAGTTCTTCCGGTAACTATGGCTACACCTTC. Translated, it gives CASSSSGNYGYTF.

In its sample, this clone was seen a few times. The rearrangement links TRBV18 to TRBJ1-2, with 11 bases aligning to TRBD1. J gave up 8 bases and V 5 bases, and 7 bases lay outside the gene matches. There are 14 residues in the CDR3. The V gene's germline CDR1 is KGHSH and CDR2 LQKENI. The CDR3 nucleotides read TGTGCCAGCTCAGCAGGACAGGGGGCGAGCGGCTACACCTTC. This codes for CASSAGQGASGYTF.

V is TRBV28 and J is TRBJ1-5; a weak D match, TRBD1 (5 bases). Germline values: CDR1 MDHEN, CDR2 SYDVKM. The CDR3 contains 15 residues. V lost 6 bases, J lost 2 bases, and 14 bases lay in between. The CDR3 nucleotides read TGTGCCAGCAGGGTTGCGGGGGAGGGCAATCAGCCCCAGCATTTT. This sequence encodes CASRVAGEGNQPQHF.

The V call is TRBV12-5, the J call TRBJ2-1; D is unresolved. Between the trimmed V and J ends, which lost 7 bases and 4 bases, there was a span of 17 bases. The CDR3 covers 15 residues. Germline V lookup: CDR1 LGHNT, CDR2 FRNRAP. CDR3 nucleotide sequence: TGTGCTAGTGCCTTAAATCTCTATTCGTACAATGAGCAGTTCTTC. Amino acids: CASALNLYSYNEQFF.

The rearrangement joins TRBV27 to TRBJ1-1, with D uncertain. V was cut by 7 bases and J by 5 bases, with 14 bases left in between. The V gene's germline CDR1 is MNHEY and CDR2 SMNVEV (reference sequence). The CDR3 has 13 amino acids. The CDR3 nucleotides read TGTGCCAGCATACCTGGGAGAAGAACTGAAGCTTTCTTT. Translation: CASIPGRRTEAFF.

This chain uses TRBV5-1 with TRBJ2-1; 7 bases are a match to TRBD1. This CDR3 region has 13 residues. CDR1 is SGHRS and CDR2 is YFSETQ in the germline V gene. V was clipped by 4 bases and J by 8 bases; unmatched bases: 6. CDR3: CASSRTDRDEQFF. The CDR3 coding sequence is TGCGCCAGCAGCCGGACAGACAGGGATGAGCAGTTCTTC. Full variable domain (missing parts from reference TRBV5-1 and TRBJ2-1): KAGVTQTPRYLIKTRGQQVTLSCSPISGHRSVSWYQQTPGQGLQFLFEYFSETQRNKGNFPGRFSGRQFSNSRSEMNVSTLELGDSALYLCASSRTDRDEQFFGPGTRLTVL.

The rearrangement uses TRBV11-2 and TRBJ2-5; 7 bases agree with TRBD2. With V trimmed by 9 bases and J by 0 bases, 10 bases remained unmatched. The germline CDR1 and CDR2 sequences are SGHAT and FQNNGV. The CDR3 has 15 residues. The CDR3 DNA reads TGTGCCAGTTCGAAGTGGGGGGGGGACCAAGAGACCCAGTACTTC. The encoded protein is CASSKWGGDQETQYF.